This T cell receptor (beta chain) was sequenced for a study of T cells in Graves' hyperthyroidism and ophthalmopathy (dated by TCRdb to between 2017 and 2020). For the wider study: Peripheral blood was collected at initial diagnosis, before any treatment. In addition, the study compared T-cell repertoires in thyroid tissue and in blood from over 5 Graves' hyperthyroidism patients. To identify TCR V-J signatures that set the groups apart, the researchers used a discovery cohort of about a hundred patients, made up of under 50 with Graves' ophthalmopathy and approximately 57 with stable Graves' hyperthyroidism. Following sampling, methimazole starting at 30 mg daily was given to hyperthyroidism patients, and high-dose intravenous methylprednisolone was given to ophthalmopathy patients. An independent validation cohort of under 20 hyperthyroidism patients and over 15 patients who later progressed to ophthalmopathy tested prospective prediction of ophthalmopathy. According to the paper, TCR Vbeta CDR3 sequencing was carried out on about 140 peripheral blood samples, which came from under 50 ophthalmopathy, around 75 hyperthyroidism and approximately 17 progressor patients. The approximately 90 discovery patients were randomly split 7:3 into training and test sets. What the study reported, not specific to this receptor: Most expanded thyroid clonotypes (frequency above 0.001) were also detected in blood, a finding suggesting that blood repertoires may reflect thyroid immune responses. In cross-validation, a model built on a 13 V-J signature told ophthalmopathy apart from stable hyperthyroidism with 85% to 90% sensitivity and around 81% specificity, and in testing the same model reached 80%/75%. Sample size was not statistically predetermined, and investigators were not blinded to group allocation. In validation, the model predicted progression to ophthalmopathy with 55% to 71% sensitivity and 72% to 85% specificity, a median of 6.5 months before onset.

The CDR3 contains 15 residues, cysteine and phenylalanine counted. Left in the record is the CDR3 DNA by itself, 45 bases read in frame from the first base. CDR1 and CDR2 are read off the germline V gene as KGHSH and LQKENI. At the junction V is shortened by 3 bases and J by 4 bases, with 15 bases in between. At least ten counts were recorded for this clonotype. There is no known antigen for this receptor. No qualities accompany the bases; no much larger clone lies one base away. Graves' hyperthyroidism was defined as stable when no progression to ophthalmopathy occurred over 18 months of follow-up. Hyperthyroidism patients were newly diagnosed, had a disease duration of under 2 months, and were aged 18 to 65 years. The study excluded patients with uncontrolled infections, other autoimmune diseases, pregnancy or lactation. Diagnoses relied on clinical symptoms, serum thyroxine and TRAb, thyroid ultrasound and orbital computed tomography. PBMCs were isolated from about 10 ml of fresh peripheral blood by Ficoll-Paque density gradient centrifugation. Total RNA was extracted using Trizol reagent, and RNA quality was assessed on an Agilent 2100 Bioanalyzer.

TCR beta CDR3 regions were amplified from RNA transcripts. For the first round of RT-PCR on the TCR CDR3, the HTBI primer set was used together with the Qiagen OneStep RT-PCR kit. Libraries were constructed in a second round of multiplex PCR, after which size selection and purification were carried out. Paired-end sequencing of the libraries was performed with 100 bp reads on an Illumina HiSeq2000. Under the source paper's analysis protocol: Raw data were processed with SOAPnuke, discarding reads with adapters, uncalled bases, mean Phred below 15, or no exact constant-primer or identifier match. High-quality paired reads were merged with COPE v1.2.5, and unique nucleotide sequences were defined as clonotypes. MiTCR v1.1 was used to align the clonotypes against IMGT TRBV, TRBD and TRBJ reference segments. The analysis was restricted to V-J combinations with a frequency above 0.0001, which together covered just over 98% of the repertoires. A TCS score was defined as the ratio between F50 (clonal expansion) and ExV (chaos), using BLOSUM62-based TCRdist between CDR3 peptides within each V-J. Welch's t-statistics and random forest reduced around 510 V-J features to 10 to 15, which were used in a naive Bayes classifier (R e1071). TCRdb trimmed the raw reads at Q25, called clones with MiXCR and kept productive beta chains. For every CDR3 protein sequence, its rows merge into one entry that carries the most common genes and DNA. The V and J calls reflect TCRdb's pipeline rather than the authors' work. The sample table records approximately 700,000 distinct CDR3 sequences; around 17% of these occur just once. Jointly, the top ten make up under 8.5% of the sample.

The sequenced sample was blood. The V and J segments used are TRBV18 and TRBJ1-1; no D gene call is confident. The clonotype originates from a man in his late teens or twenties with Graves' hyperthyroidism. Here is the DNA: TGTGCCAGCTCACCCACCGCGGACTTCGCCACTGAAGCTTTCTTT. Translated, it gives CASSPTADFATEAFF.